This entry lists 26 T cell receptor beta chains sequenced from one sample in a study of T-cell memory formation after mild COVID-19. TCRdb reprocessed the 5' RACE reads via MiXCR and lists one record per CDR3 protein. Of around 340,000 distinct CDR3 sequences listed, approximately 13% are singletons. Specimen: PBMCs or a T cell subset sorted from them (not recorded which). These receptor sequences come from a man between 18 and 35 years old who had mild COVID-19 (a few samples of this study predate the infection). Cell type and time point are not known.

This clonotype appeared many times. V is TRBV4-3 and J is TRBJ2-3, with D unresolved. The germline CDR1 and CDR2 sequences are LGHNA and YSLEER. Trimming stripped 5 bases from V and 2 bases from J, with 17 bases between. The CDR3 loop spans 16 amino acids. The CDR3 loop is CASSDSVGQPTDTQYF. In nucleotides, the CDR3 is TGCGCCAGCAGCGATTCAGTAGGGCAACCCACAGATACGCAGTATTTT.

This clonotype has a handful of counts. This rearrangement joins TRBV4-3 to TRBJ2-1, with 8 positions matching TRBD2. The CDR3 totals 15 residues. Germline V gives CDR1 LGHNA, CDR2 YSLEER. V shed 0 bases, J shed 9 bases, and the junction held 7 bases outside the gene matches. CDR3 in DNA: TGCGCCAGCAGCCAAGATCGGGGGGGGTATGGTGAGCAGTTCTTC. Translation gives CASSQDRGGYGEQFF.

In its sample, this clonotype was seen many times. The V call is TRBV7-6, the J call TRBJ2-3; D possibly corresponds to TRBD1 (6 bases). CDR1 SGHVS and CDR2 FNYEAQ come from the germline V gene. Trimming shortened V by 4 bases and J by 1 base, and 15 bases separated the two germline ends. This CDR3 has 16 amino acids. The CDR3 coding sequence is TGTGCCAGCAGCTGGGCCACAGGGAAAGGCACAGATACGCAGTATTTT. It is translated as CASSWATGKGTDTQYF.

This clonotype was counted a few times. Here the CDR3 reads CASSLSSGDSYEQYV. CDR3 bases: TGTGCCAGCAGTTTAAGTAGCGGGGACTCCTACGAGCAGTACGTC. This chain links TRBV27 with TRBJ2-7; 8 bases are a match to TRBD2. The CDR3 is 15 amino acids. CDR1 is MNHEY, CDR2 SMNVEV, per germline (reference sequence). V shed 2 bases, J shed 0 bases, and the junction held 3 bases outside the gene matches.

This clonotype was recorded many times. The CDR3 spells CSVVWGTEAFF. Here the CDR3 DNA reads TGCAGCGTAGTCTGGGGGACTGAAGCTTTCTTT. V and J are TRBV29-1 and TRBJ1-1; D is possibly TRBD1 (5 bases). The germline gives CDR1 SQVTM, CDR2 ANQGSEA. V lost 6 bases and J 5 bases, leaving 10 bases between the germline ends. The CDR3 has 11 residues.

This clonotype was recorded a few times. The chain links TRBV4-2 to TRBJ1-1; TRBD1 matches 7 bases. After removal of 0 bases from V and 0 bases from J, the junction contained 4 bases not matched to a gene. Germline values: CDR1 LGHNA, CDR2 YNFKEQ. The CDR3 length is 16 residues. Here the CDR3 reads CASSQETGAMNTEAFF. CDR3 sequence (DNA): TGTGCCAGCAGCCAAGAAACAGGGGCCATGAACACTGAAGCTTTCTTT.

The chain recombines TRBV7-9 with TRBJ1-1; D might be TRBD1 (5 bases). Trimming stripped 5 bases from V and 4 bases from J, with 14 bases between. The CDR3 is made up of 14 amino acids. Germline CDR1 reads SEHNR; CDR2 reads FQNEAQ (reference sequence). The CDR3 nucleotides are TGTGCCAGCAGCGATCTTGACAGCGCCACTGAAGCTTTCTTT. Translation: CASSDLDSATEAFF.

The chain couples TRBV20-1 to TRBJ2-1; D is possibly TRBD2 (6 bases). Trimming took off 1 base at V and 5 bases at J, with 18 bases between the two ends. CDR3 length: 16 residues. The germline V gene encodes CDR1 DFQATT and CDR2 SNEGSKA (reference sequence). The DNA of the CDR3 is TGCAGTGCTAGAGGTCCGACTAGACGGGCCGACAATGAGCAGTTCTTC. Translating gives CSARGPTRRADNEQFF.

CDR3 sequence (DNA): TGTGCCAGCAGCTTAGGAGGGGAATACGAGCAGTACTTC. Residues: CASSLGGEYEQYF. V usage is TRBV7-2 and J usage is TRBJ2-7; either TRBD1 or TRBD2 may fit D (5 bases each). Trimming shortened V by 1 base and J by 4 bases, and 8 bases separated the two germline ends. The CDR3 has 13 residues. Germline-derived CDR1 and CDR2 are SGHTA and FQGNSA.

The rearrangement links TRBV20-1 to TRBJ2-5; maybe TRBD2 (5 bases). The CDR3 has 14 residues. With 6 bases removed from V and 5 bases from J, the gap between germline ends came to 19 bases. The germline V gene encodes CDR1 DFQATT and CDR2 SNEGSKA (reference sequence). CDR3 amino acids: CSAGLGNRGETQYF. DNA of the CDR3: TGCAGTGCAGGGCTAGGAAATCGAGGGGAGACCCAGTACTTC.

In its sample, this clonotype was seen a few times. The chain joins TRBV7-2 to TRBJ2-2; unclear D gene. The CDR3 spans 16 residues. V dropped 2 bases and J dropped 0 bases, with 10 bases sitting between them. Germline CDR1 and CDR2: SGHTA and FQGNSA. CDR3 amino acids: CASSLRVTPNTGELFF. In DNA, the CDR3 is TGTGCCAGCAGCTTAAGGGTGACTCCGAACACCGGGGAGCTGTTTTTT.

This clonotype was seen a handful of times. V usage is TRBV9 and J usage is TRBJ2-7, with 7 nucleotides matching TRBD1. The CDR3 has 15 amino acids. V shed 1 base and J 5 bases; nucleotides not matched to a gene: 9. In germline, CDR1 is SGDLS, CDR2 YYNGEE. DNA of the CDR3: TGTGCCAGCAGCGTAAGGGACGGGACAGCTCACGAGCAGTACTTC. Its translation is CASSVRDGTAHEQYF.

The CDR3: CSARGRDLAADTQYF. In nucleotides, the CDR3 is TGCAGTGCTAGGGGCCGGGACTTAGCGGCAGATACGCAGTATTTT. The chain has TRBV20-1 and TRBJ2-3; weak D call: TRBD2 (6 bases). The CDR3 totals 15 residues. CDR1 is DFQATT, CDR2 SNEGSKA, per germline (reference sequence). V was trimmed by 3 bases and J by 4 bases, leaving 17 bases between them.

This chain connects TRBV18 to TRBJ1-2; maybe TRBD1 (5 bases). The CDR3 extends over 14 amino acids. V was shortened by 3 bases and J by 9 bases, with 17 bases between the two germline ends. Germline CDR1 KGHSH, CDR2 LQKENI. CDR3 DNA sequence: TGTGCCAGCTCACCTGAGACAGAGGTTTTTCGCTACACCTTC. Amino acid sequence: CASSPETEVFRYTF.

This clonotype was counted many times. This rearrangement joins TRBV4-1 to TRBJ1-1, with TRBD1 identical over 7 bases. This CDR3 contains 17 residues. J was trimmed by 1 base and V by 1 base; bases with no gene match: 9. Germline CDR1 reads MGHRA; CDR2 reads YSYEKL. The DNA of the CDR3 is TGCGCCAGCAGCCAAGGACCGCTCCGACAGGGGAACACTGAAGCTTTCTTT. Translated: CASSQGPLRQGNTEAFF.

The genes are TRBV12-3 or TRBV12-4 and TRBJ1-4; 8 nucleotides agree with TRBD1. With 2 bases clipped from V and 15 bases from J, the junction kept 5 bases outside the gene matches. The length of the CDR3 is 12 residues. CDR3 nucleotides: TGTGCCAGCAGTTTAATGGCGGGACAGGTGTTTTTT. It encodes CASSLMAGQVFF.

The table lists this clonotype with a few counts. The chain employs TRBV4-3 and TRBJ1-3, with D uncertain. Germline V gene data show CDR1 as LGHNA and CDR2 as YSLEER. V gave up 3 bases and J gave up 4 bases, with 19 bases separating them. The CDR3 is 17 residues long. The CDR3: CASSQAPAAGSGNTIYF. Written as DNA, the CDR3 is TGCGCCAGCAGCCAGGCTCCAGCGGCTGGTTCCGGAAACACCATATATTTT.

In its sample, this clonotype was seen a few times. The chain links TRBV5-5 to TRBJ2-1; TRBD1 matches 7 bases. Germline-derived CDR1 and CDR2 are SGHKS and YYEKEE (reference sequence). The CDR3 has 14 residues. V gave up 1 base and J gave up 9 bases; unmatched junction bases: 7. The CDR3 DNA reads TGTGCCAGCAGCTTGTCTGGCAGGGGGAGTGAGCAGTTCTTC. Amino acids: CASSLSGRGSEQFF.

In this sample, this clonotype turned up a few times. The chain joins TRBV7-2 to TRBJ2-7; 7 positions match TRBD1. Looked up from germline, CDR1 is SGHTA and CDR2 is FQGNSA. The CDR3 runs 14 residues. Trimming took 1 base from V and 4 from J; bases not matched to a gene: 4. The CDR3 nucleotides are TGTGCCAGCAGCTTAGACAGGGGAGCGTACGAGCAGTACGTC. It encodes CASSLDRGAYEQYV.

This clonotype has only a few counts. V is TRBV7-9 and J is TRBJ2-2; D unresolved. The CDR3 spans 14 residues. The germline V gene has CDR1 SEHNR and CDR2 FQNEAQ (reference sequence). Trimming took 5 bases from V and 1 from J, leaving 8 bases between them. CDR3 nucleotides: TGTGCCAGCAGCGGCCCACGGAACACCGGGGAGCTGTTTTTT. This translates into CASSGPRNTGELFF.

This clonotype was picked up many times. This chain connects TRBV7-9 to TRBJ1-2; D is ambiguous. Germline-derived CDR1 and CDR2 are SEHNR and FQNEAQ (reference sequence). This CDR3 comprises 12 residues. V was cut by 5 bases and J by 4 bases, with 8 bases left in between. CDR3 nucleotide sequence: TGTGCCAGCAGCCCGGACGGCTATGGCTACACCTTC. It yields the protein CASSPDGYGYTF.

This clonotype came up a few times. The chain employs TRBV20-1 and TRBJ2-5; 8 positions agree with TRBD2. Germline lookup yields CDR1 DFQATT and CDR2 SNEGSKA (reference sequence). V was pared by 1 base and J by 5 bases, with 6 bases of the junction left unmatched. This CDR3 is 14 amino acids long. This CDR3 reads CSARASGGAETQYF. CDR3 nucleotides: TGCAGTGCTAGAGCATCCGGGGGGGCGGAGACCCAGTACTTC.

The DNA for the CDR3 is TGTGCCAGCAGCTTGCTAGCGGGGGGCTCAGAGACCCAGTACTTC. As protein: CASSLLAGGSETQYF. V usage is TRBV7-3 and J usage is TRBJ2-5, with 11 bases identical to TRBD2. J lost 4 bases, V lost 3 bases, and 4 bases had no gene match. CDR3 length equals 15 residues. CDR1 SGHTA and CDR2 FQGTGA come from the germline V gene.

This clonotype turned up a few times. The CDR3 loop reads CASRLAGFGANVLTF. The DNA of the CDR3 is TGTGCCAGCAGACTAGCGGGGTTTGGGGCCAACGTCCTGACTTTC. This chain connects TRBV7-2 to TRBJ2-6; 10 bases fit TRBD2. This CDR3 is built from 15 residues. V was pared by 6 bases and J by 3 bases, with 2 bases of the junction left unmatched. CDR1 is SGHTA, CDR2 FQGNSA, per germline.

The CDR3 is CASSYSTGSPLHF. The CDR3 nucleotides read TGTGCCAGCAGTTACTCGACGGGTTCACCCCTCCACTTT. This chain joins TRBV6-5 and TRBJ1-6; no reliable D call. The CDR3 is 13 residues long. Trimming removed 0 bases from V and 9 bases from J, with 6 bases in between. From germline, CDR1 is MNHEY and CDR2 SVGAGI.

This clonotype has just one count. V gene TRBV20-1 combines with J gene TRBJ1-2; 8 nucleotides agree with TRBD1. After removal of 6 bases from V and 4 bases from J, the junction contained 13 bases not matched to a gene. This CDR3 region has 15 residues. Germline CDR1 and CDR2: DFQATT and SNEGSKA (reference sequence). The CDR3 DNA is TGCAGTGCCCGACAGACAGGGGCTCCTGGCTATGGCTACACCTTC. As protein: CSARQTGAPGYGYTF.